This TCR beta chain was obtained from a study of T cells in tumors after PD-1 blockade. Study information: No patient had prior checkpoint blockade, systemic immunosuppression, or radiotherapy within 4 weeks.

Notes on this clone: The junction differs from germline at one of its ends, possibly a read error.

Generated by immunoSEQ multiplex PCR, the TCRdb table keeps only in-frame clones and is missing some. The data show 14,000 or so clones, about 84% seen once. The CDR3 length is 16 residues. CDR1 and CDR2 (germline): LGHDT, YNNKEL (reference sequence). Input was roughly 616 ng to 6,500 ng of genomic DNA from tumor or blood. The V call is TRBV3-1 (or the pseudogene TRBV3-2), the J call TRBJ2-6, with TRBD2 identical over 8 bases. Sequencing used PBMCs, obtained after anti-PD-1 treatment. This receptor was obtained from a human donor with basal cell carcinoma. CDR3 coding DNA: TGCGCCCCCCGCCAACGGGGGGGGGCGGGGGCCAACGTCCTGACTTTC. Translation gives CAPRQRGGAGANVLTF.